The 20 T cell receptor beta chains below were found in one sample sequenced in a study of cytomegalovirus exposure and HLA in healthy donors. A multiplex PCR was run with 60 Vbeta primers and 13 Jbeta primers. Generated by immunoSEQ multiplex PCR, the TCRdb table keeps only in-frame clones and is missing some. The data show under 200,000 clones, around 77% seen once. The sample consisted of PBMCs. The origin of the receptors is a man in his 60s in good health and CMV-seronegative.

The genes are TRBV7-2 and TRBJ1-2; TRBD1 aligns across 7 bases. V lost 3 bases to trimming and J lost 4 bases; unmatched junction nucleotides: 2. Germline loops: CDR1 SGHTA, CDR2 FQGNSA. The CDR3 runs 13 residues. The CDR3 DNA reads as TGTGCCAGCAGCTTGGGACAGATCTATGGCTACACCTTC. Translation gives CASSLGQIYGYTF.

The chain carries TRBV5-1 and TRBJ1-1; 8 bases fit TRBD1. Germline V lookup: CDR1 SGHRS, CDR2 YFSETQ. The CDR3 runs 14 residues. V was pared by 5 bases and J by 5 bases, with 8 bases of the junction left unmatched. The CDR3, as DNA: TGCGCCAGCAGTATTAGACAGGGGAAGACTGAAGCTTTCTTT. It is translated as CASSIRQGKTEAFF.

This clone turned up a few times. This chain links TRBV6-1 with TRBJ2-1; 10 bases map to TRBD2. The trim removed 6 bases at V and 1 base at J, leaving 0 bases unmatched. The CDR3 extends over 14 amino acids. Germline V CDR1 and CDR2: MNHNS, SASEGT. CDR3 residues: CASRLAGSYNEQFF. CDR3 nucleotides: TGTGCCAGCAGACTAGCGGGGTCCTACAATGAGCAGTTCTTC.

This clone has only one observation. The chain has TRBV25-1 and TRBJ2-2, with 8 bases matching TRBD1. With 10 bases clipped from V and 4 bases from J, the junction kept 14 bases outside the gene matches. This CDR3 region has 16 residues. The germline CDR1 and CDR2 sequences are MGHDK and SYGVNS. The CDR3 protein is CATNLGQGAPTGELFF. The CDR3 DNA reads TGTGCCACTAACCTCGGGCAGGGGGCCCCCACCGGGGAGCTGTTTTTT. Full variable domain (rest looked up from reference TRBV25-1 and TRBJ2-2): EADIYQTPRYLVIGTGKKITLECSQTMGHDKMYWYQQDPGMELHLIHYSYGVNSTEKGDLSSESTVSRIRTEHFPLTLESARPSHTSQYLCATNLGQGAPTGELFFGEGSRLTVL.

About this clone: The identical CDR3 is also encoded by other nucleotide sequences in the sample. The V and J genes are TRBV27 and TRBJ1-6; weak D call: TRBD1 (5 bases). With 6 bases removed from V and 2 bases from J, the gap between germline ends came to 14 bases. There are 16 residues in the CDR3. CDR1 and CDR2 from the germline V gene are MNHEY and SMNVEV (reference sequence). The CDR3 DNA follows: TGTGCCAGCAGCTTCGGGGGGATAACCTATAATTCACCCCTCCACTTT. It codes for CASSFGGITYNSPLHF.

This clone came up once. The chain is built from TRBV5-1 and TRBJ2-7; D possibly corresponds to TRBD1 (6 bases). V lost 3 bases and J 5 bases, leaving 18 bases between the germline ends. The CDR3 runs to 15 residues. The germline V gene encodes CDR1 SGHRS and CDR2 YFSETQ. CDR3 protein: CASSSRSGAPHEQYF. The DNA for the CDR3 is TGCGCCAGCAGCTCCCGGTCAGGGGCCCCCCACGAGCAGTACTTC. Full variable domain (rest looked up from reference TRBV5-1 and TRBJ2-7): KAGVTQTPRYLIKTRGQQVTLSCSPISGHRSVSWYQQTPGQGLQFLFEYFSETQRNKGNFPGRFSGRQFSNSRSEMNVSTLELGDSALYLCASSSRSGAPHEQYFGPGTRLTVT.

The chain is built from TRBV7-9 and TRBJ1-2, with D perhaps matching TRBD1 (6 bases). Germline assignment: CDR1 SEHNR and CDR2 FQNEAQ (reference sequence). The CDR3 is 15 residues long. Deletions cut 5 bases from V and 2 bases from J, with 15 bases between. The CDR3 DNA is TGTGCCAGCAGCCCACTGGACAGCCCAAACTATGGCTACACCTTC. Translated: CASSPLDSPNYGYTF.

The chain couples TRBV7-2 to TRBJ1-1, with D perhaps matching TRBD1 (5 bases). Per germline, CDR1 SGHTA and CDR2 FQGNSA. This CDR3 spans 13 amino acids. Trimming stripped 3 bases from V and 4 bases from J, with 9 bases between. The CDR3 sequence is CASSFRGSTEAFF. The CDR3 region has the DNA TGTGCCAGCAGCTTTAGGGGTAGCACTGAAGCTTTCTTT.

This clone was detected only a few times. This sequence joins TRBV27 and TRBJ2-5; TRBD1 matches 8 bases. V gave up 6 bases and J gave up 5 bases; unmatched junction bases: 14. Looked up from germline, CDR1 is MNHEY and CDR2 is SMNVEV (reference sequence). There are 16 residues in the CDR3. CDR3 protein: CASRVRGRNNAETQYF. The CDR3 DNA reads TGTGCCAGCAGAGTCAGGGGGCGAAATAATGCGGAGACCCAGTACTTC.

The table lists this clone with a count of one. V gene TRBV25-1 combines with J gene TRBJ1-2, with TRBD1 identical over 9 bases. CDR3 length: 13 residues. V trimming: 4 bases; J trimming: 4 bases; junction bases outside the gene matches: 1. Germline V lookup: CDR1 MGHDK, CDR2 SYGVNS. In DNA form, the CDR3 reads TGTGCCAGCAGTGTGGACAGGGGCTATGGCTACACCTTC. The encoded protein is CASSVDRGYGYTF.

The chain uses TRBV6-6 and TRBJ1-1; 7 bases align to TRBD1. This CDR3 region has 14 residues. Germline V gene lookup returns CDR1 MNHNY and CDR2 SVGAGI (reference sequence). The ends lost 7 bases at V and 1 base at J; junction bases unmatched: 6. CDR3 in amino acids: CASTPRGENTEAFF. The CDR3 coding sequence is TGTGCCAGCACCCCCAGGGGGGAGAACACTGAAGCTTTCTTT.

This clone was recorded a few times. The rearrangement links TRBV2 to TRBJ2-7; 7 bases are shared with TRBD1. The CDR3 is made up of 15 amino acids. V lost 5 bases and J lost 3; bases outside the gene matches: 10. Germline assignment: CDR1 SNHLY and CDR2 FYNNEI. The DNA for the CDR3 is TGTGCCAGCAGTAACCCGACAGGGATCCTCTACGAGCAGTACTTC. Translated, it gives CASSNPTGILYEQYF.

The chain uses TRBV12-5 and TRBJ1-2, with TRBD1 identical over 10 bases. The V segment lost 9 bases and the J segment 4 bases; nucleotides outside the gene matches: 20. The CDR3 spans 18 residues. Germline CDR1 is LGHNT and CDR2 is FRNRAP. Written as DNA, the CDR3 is TGTGCTAGCTCGTCCCCGCCCGGGACAGGGGTCCCTCCCTATGGCTACACCTTC. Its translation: CASSSPPGTGVPPYGYTF.

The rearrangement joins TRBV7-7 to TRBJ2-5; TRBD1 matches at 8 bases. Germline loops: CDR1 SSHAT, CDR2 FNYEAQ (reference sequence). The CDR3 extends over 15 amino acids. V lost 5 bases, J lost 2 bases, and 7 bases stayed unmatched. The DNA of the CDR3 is TGTGCCAGCAGCCCAACGGGGACAGGTCAAGAGACCCAGTACTTC. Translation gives CASSPTGTGQETQYF.

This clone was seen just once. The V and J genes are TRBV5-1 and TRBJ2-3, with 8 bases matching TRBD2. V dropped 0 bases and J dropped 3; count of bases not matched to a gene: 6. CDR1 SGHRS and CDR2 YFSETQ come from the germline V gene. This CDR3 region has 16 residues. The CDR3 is CASSLVAGGVTDTQYF. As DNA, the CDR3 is TGCGCCAGCAGCTTGGTAGCCGGGGGGGTTACAGATACGCAGTATTTT.

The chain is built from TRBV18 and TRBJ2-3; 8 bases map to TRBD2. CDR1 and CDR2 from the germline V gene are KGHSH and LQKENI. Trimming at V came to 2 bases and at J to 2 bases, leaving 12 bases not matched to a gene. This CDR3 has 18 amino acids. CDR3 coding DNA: TGTGCCAGCTCACCAAAAGTGCCTAGCGGGCATATCACAGATACGCAGTATTTT. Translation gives CASSPKVPSGHITDTQYF.

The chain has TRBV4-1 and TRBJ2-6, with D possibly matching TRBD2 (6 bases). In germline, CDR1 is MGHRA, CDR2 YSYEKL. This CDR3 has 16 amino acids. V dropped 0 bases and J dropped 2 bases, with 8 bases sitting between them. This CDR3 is CASSQDTGAGANVLTF. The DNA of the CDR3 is TGCGCCAGCAGCCAAGATACGGGGGCTGGGGCCAACGTCCTGACTTTC.

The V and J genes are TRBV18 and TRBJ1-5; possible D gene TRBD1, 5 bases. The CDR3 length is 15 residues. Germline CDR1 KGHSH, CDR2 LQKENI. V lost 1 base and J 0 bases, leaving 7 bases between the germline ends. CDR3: CASSPRGDSNQPQHF. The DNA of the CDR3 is TGTGCCAGCTCACCACGGGGGGATAGCAATCAGCCCCAGCATTTT.

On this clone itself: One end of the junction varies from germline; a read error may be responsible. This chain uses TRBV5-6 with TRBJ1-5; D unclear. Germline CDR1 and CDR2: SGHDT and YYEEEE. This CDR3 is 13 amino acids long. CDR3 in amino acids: CASSLEGDQPQNF. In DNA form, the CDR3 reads TGTGCCAGCAGCTTGGAGGGAGATCAGCCCCAGAATTTT.

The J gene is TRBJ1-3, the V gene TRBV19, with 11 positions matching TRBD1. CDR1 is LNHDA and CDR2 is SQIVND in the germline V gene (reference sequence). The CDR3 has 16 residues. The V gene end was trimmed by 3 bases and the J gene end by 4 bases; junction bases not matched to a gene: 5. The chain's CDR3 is CASSMRGQGAGNTIYF. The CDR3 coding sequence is TGTGCCAGTAGTATGCGCGGACAGGGGGCAGGAAACACCATATATTTT.